These 20 T cell receptor beta chains were sequenced from one sample in a study of blood T cell repertoires in COVID-19. The repertoire was sequenced with immunoSEQ multiplex PCR; TCRdb's copy has only in-frame clones and lacks some. In the table there are about 160,000 clones, 65% to 90% of which are singletons. Sequenced input: peripheral blood. The receptors stem from a man aged 70-80 years with acute or convalescent COVID-19.

The rearrangement links TRBV11-3 to TRBJ1-5; 7 bases fit TRBD1. The CDR3 consists of 17 residues. Germline-derived CDR1 and CDR2 are SGHNT and YENEEA. V shed 0 bases and J 0 bases; nucleotides not matched to a gene: 5. The CDR3 sequence: CASSLDRQGDSNQPQHF. CDR3 DNA sequence: TGTGCCAGCAGCTTAGATAGACAGGGCGATAGCAATCAGCCCCAGCATTTT.

The chain recombines TRBV9 with TRBJ2-5; perhaps TRBD2 as D (6 bases). This CDR3 contains 15 residues. V was shortened by 3 bases and J by 2 bases, with 14 bases between the two germline ends. Per the germline V gene, CDR1 is SGDLS and CDR2 is YYNGEE. Written as DNA, the CDR3 is TGTGCCAGCAGCGCAGAGGGACTTCCACAAGAGACCCAGTACTTC. Amino acid sequence: CASSAEGLPQETQYF.

CDR3 sequence (DNA): TGTGCCAGCAGCGTAGAGCCAAGCCTGGAGCAGTACTTC. Its translation is CASSVEPSLEQYF. This chain links TRBV9 with TRBJ2-7; D gene unclear. This CDR3 is 13 amino acids long. The germline V gene encodes CDR1 SGDLS and CDR2 YYNGEE. Trimming took 0 bases from V and 7 from J, leaving 11 bases between them.

The chain uses TRBV25-1 and TRBJ2-1, with 7 bases aligning to TRBD2. V lost 3 bases to trimming and J lost 5 bases; unmatched junction nucleotides: 7. Germline CDR1 is MGHDK and CDR2 is SYGVNS. There are 15 residues in the CDR3. CDR3 sequence: CASSEGGGANNEQFF. The CDR3 region has the DNA TGTGCCAGCAGTGAGGGGGGAGGGGCGAACAATGAGCAGTTCTTC.

V usage is TRBV6-5 and J usage is TRBJ2-1, with TRBD2 matching over 8 bases. The CDR3 covers 14 residues. V shed 4 bases, J shed 8 bases, and the junction held 7 bases outside the gene matches. Germline assignment: CDR1 MNHEY and CDR2 SVGAGI. The DNA of the CDR3 is TGTGCCAGCAGTTCCGGACTAGCAGGTTATGAGCAGTTCTTC. Protein sequence: CASSSGLAGYEQFF.

The chain links TRBV19 to TRBJ2-3; 11 bases agree with TRBD2. The V gene's germline CDR1 is LNHDA and CDR2 SQIVND (reference sequence). J gave up 0 bases and V 8 bases, and 10 bases lay outside the gene matches. There are 17 residues in the CDR3. The CDR3 bases are TGTGCCAGTTCCAAACTGACTAGCGGGGATAGCACAGATACGCAGTATTTT. Amino acids: CASSKLTSGDSTDTQYF.

The V gene is TRBV5-4, the J gene TRBJ2-3; tentative D call: TRBD2 (5 bases). CDR1 SGHNT and CDR2 YYREEE come from the germline V gene (reference sequence). This CDR3 comprises 13 residues. V was cut by 1 base and J by 4 bases, with 7 bases left in between. CDR3 sequence: CASSLSGADTQYF. The CDR3 DNA is TGTGCCAGCAGCTTGTCCGGGGCAGATACGCAGTATTTT.

The gene calls are TRBV6-5 and TRBJ2-2; 7 nucleotides agree with TRBD1. V trimming: 2 bases; J trimming: 7 bases; junction bases outside the gene matches: 4. Germline values: CDR1 MNHEY, CDR2 SVGAGI. The CDR3 has 14 amino acids. The CDR3 spells CASSYRGTVGELFF. DNA for the CDR3: TGTGCCAGCAGTTACCGTGGGACAGTCGGGGAGCTGTTTTTT.

This chain joins TRBV28 and TRBJ2-7, with D perhaps TRBD1 (5 bases). The length of the CDR3 is 14 residues. Deletions cut 7 bases from V and 2 bases from J, with 15 bases between. Per germline, CDR1 MDHEN and CDR2 SYDVKM. The CDR3 bases are TGTGCCAGCAATCAACTGGACACAACCTACGAGCAGTACTTC. It translates to CASNQLDTTYEQYF.

Details on this clone: The same CDR3 also results from other DNA sequences found in this sample. This chain connects TRBV9 to TRBJ2-3, with TRBD2 as a possible D gene (8 bases). The ends were cut back, 3 bases at V and 4 bases at J, with 12 bases in the middle. From germline, CDR1 is SGDLS and CDR2 YYNGEE. This CDR3 has 14 residues. CDR3 protein: CASSAGGGPDTQYF. The DNA for the CDR3 is TGTGCCAGCAGCGCGGGAGGGGGCCCAGATACGCAGTATTTT.

This chain uses TRBV6-5 with TRBJ2-5; 10 nucleotides agree with TRBD2. Looked up from germline, CDR1 is MNHEY and CDR2 is SVGAGI. This CDR3 comprises 15 residues. The trim removed 4 bases at V and 3 bases at J, leaving 5 bases unmatched. For the CDR3, the DNA is TGTGCCAGCAGTTTGGGGACTAGCGCGAAAGAGACCCAGTACTTC. It encodes CASSLGTSAKETQYF.

This rearrangement joins TRBV7-8 to TRBJ2-5; no definite D call. The CDR3 has 15 amino acids. Trimming took 1 base from V and 1 from J, leaving 10 bases between them. CDR1 and CDR2 from the germline V gene are SGHVS and FQNEAQ. Here the CDR3 DNA reads TGTGCCAGCAGCTTAGGACAAAACCTCCAAGAGACCCAGTACTTC. The encoded protein is CASSLGQNLQETQYF.

As concerns this clone: The junction does not match germline at one end; this may be a read error. The V call is TRBV30, the J call TRBJ1-2; D is unclear. The CDR3 totals 12 residues. CDR1 and CDR2 (germline): GTSNPN, SVGIG (reference sequence). Here the CDR3 reads CAWSRTLYGHTF. DNA for the CDR3: TGTGCCTGGAGTAGGACTCTCTATGGCCACACCTTC. The full variable domain, its missing parts supplied by reference TRBV30 and TRBJ1-2, is SQTIHQWPATLVQPVGSPLSLECTVEGTSNPNLYWYRQAAGRGLQLLFYSVGIGQISSEVPQNLSASRPQDRQFILSSKKLLLSDSGFYLCAWSRTLYGHTFGSGTRLTVV.

This chain connects TRBV12-5 to TRBJ2-1; D perhaps matches TRBD2 (6 bases). Germline V gives CDR1 LGHNT, CDR2 FRNRAP. This CDR3 spans 16 amino acids. Between the trimmed V and J ends, which lost 6 bases and 6 bases, there was a span of 21 bases. The CDR3: CASGPPMGGGINEQFF. CDR3 nucleotide sequence: TGTGCTAGTGGGCCCCCCATGGGGGGTGGGATCAATGAGCAGTTCTTC.

This clone was counted between two and nine times. V gene TRBV28 combines with J gene TRBJ1-3; possibly TRBD1 for D (5 bases). This CDR3 has 13 residues. Trimming left V 5 bases short and J 2 bases short, with 7 bases between. From germline, CDR1 is MDHEN and CDR2 SYDVKM. The DNA of the CDR3 is TGTGCCAGCAGTCCAGGGCCTGGAAACACCATATATTTT. Its protein is CASSPGPGNTIYF.

The CDR3 coding sequence is TGTGCCAGTAGTACAGCACCGGGACTAGCGGCTTACAATGAGCAGTTCTTC. This codes for CASSTAPGLAAYNEQFF. This chain uses TRBV19 with TRBJ2-1; 11 bases match TRBD2. The CDR3 spans 17 residues. CDR1 and CDR2 (germline): LNHDA, SQIVND (reference sequence). The ends lost 4 bases at V and 4 bases at J; junction bases unmatched: 9.

The chain links TRBV6-2 or TRBV6-3 to TRBJ2-5, with a weak D call TRBD2 (6 bases). Trimming took off 6 bases at V and 3 bases at J, with 17 bases between the two ends. The CDR3 has 15 amino acids. Looked up from germline, CDR1 is MNHEY and CDR2 is SVGEGT. CDR3 sequence reads: CASSLAEGRKETQYF. The CDR3 coding sequence is TGTGCCAGCAGCCTCGCCGAGGGGAGGAAAGAGACCCAGTACTTC.

The V call is TRBV5-4, the J call TRBJ2-6; weak D call: TRBD1 (6 bases). Trimming shortened V by 4 bases and J by 2 bases, and 13 bases separated the two germline ends. This CDR3 spans 16 amino acids. CDR1 SGHNT and CDR2 YYREEE come from the germline V gene (reference sequence). The CDR3 here is CASSIGGAAGANVLTF. Here the CDR3 DNA reads TGTGCCAGCAGCATAGGGGGAGCCGCTGGGGCCAACGTCCTGACTTTC.

The chain joins TRBV5-1 to TRBJ2-7; D possibly corresponds to TRBD1 (7 bases). CDR1 SGHRS and CDR2 YFSETQ come from the germline V gene. Trimming removed 0 bases at V and 6 bases at J, with 13 bases between. The CDR3 totals 14 residues. CDR3 loop: CASSLAAGGFEQYF. CDR3 bases: TGCGCCAGCAGCTTGGCTGCAGGGGGGTTCGAGCAGTACTTC.

A remark on this clone: At one end, the junction sequence differs from germline, possibly due to a read error. The chain has TRBV7-2 and TRBJ1-6; D is uncertain. The CDR3 loop spans 12 amino acids. CDR1 is SGHTA and CDR2 is FQGNSA in the germline V gene. The CDR3 bases are TGTGCCAGCAGCTTAGAAAGTTCAGCCCTCCACTTT. Its translation: CASSLESSALHF.